The present T cell receptor (beta chain) was sequenced within a study of cytomegalovirus exposure and HLA in healthy donors. The germline V gene encodes CDR1 LGHNA and CDR2 YSLEER. V lost 0 bases and J lost 4, with 10 bases in between. There are 15 residues in the CDR3. PCR employed 60 Vbeta and 13 Jbeta primers. Measured with immunoSEQ multiplex PCR; TCRdb has only the in-frame clones, and not every one. The sample holds roughly 150,000 clones, 75% to 80% seen once. Sequencing was done on a sample of PBMCs. The rearrangement uses TRBV4-3 and TRBJ2-4; perhaps TRBD1 as D (5 bases). This sequence was found in a male donor in good health and CMV-seronegative. CDR3 in DNA: TGCGCCAGCAGCCAAGAGTGGGGCCTAAAAAACATTCAGTACTTC. Amino acids: CASSQEWGLKNIQYF.